This T cell receptor beta chain was found in a study of shared clonotypes between healthy human individuals. The study's findings and limits: Sharing across four donors was highest in naive CD4 (around 5%) and lowest in memory CD8 (0.4%). Enrolling few donors narrowed the genetic and exposure-history diversity that was represented.

In the naive CD8 group, cells lacked CD45RO and were positively selected for CCR7, so terminally differentiated effector memory CD45RA+ cells were left out. Clones were read by immunoSEQ multiplex PCR, and TCRdb kept only the in-frame ones, dropping some. Here the sample spans about 2.2 million clones, about 92% being singletons. This clone has more than one count but fewer than ten. As yet, its antigen is unknown. V shed 3 bases and J shed 7 bases, with 10 bases lying between them. Germline loops: CDR1 SGHRS, CDR2 YFSETQ. The CDR3 length is 12 residues. The receptor was isolated from a man between 18 and 35 years old in good health. Some clones in this sample may be carry-over from other donors' samples. The rearrangement uses TRBV5-1 and TRBJ1-1, with D hard to call. Sequences were obtained from naive CD8+ T cells from PBMCs. The CDR3, as DNA: TGCGCCAGCAGCTATGGGCGGGGTGAAGCTTTCTTT. This sequence encodes CASSYGRGEAFF.